This TCR beta chain derives from a study of metastatic and nonmetastatic thyroid tumors. Study information: Comparative analysis of repertoires was undertaken across blood and tumor or nodule tissue obtained from malignant and benign thyroid patients. General study findings and limits: The reported finding was significantly higher TCR beta diversity in malignant thyroid tumors relative to benign nodules, in blood and tumor.

This clone was observed many times. Its antigen is not identified. Per the study methods: What underpinned the distant-metastasis classifier for papillary thyroid cancer was the set of CDR3 differences across clinicopathological groups. Via MiXCR, TCRdb re-called the PCR reads. The V and J calls and clone size are TCRdb's, not the authors'. The sample yields about 41,000 clones, roughly 24% seen once. Nobody among the patients had been given any treatment before thyroid surgery. The CDR3 sequence is 14 residues long. The junction had 0 bases not matched to a gene; V was cut back by 6 bases and J by 3 bases.

V gene TRBV12-3 or TRBV12-4 combines with J gene TRBJ2-2; 11 bases align to TRBD2. The sequence derives from a female donor with papillary thyroid cancer or a benign thyroid nodule (not recorded which). Some clones in this sample may be carry-over from other donors' samples. The sequenced material came from tumor tissue. The CDR3 protein is CASRLAGDTGELFF. The CDR3 region has the DNA TGTGCCAGCAGACTAGCGGGGGACACCGGGGAGCTGTTTTTT.